The 27 T cell receptor delta chains given below trace back to one sample, sequenced in a study of γδ T cells in repeated Plasmodium falciparum infection. TCRdb called clones anew from the multiplex PCR reads with CATT. The sample yields more than 70,000 delta-chain clones, more than 0.85% seen once. Bulk repertoires came from Vgamma9/Vdelta2+ or Vdelta2-negative gammadelta T cells flow-sorted from PBMC. Sequenced sample: gamma-delta T cells from blood. The receptors stem from a pool of human donors (malaria-infected and uninfected, not separated).

This clone has just a few counts. A far larger clone differs by one base, so this is likely a read error. Other DNA sequences in this specimen translate into the identical CDR3. The V call is TRDV1, the J call TRDJ1; TRDD3 aligns across 12 bases. The J gene, missing from TCRdb, was assigned here through DNA to germline matching. The germline V gene has CDR1 TSWWSYY and CDR2 QGS. The V segment lost 1 base and the J segment 1 base; nucleotides outside the gene matches: 37. The CDR3 loop spans 28 amino acids. The CDR3 DNA reads as TGTGCTCTTGGGGAACGGGGCGAGTTTGCCTTCCCCCCCTCTCGTACTGTCTGGGGGATACGGGGCACCGATAAACTCATCTTT. It codes for CALGERGEFAFPPSRTVWGIRGTDKLIF.

This clone was observed a handful of times. A far larger clone is just one base off, so this is likely a read error. The identical CDR3 is also encoded by other nucleotide sequences in the sample. The chain combines TRDV2 with TRDJ1, with TRDD3 matching over 13 bases. CDR1 is GEAIGNYY, CDR2 EKD, per germline. CDR3 length equals 22 residues. The chain's CDR3 is CACEKPFLPLHWGIRRTDKLIF. The CDR3 DNA reads as TGCGCCTGTGAGAAACCTTTCCTACCCCTCCACTGGGGGATACGACGGACCGATAAACTCATCTTT.

As regards this clone: The protein TCRdb lists belongs to a much larger clone and differs from this DNA's translation at residue 4, which points to a read error; the protein shown is made from the DNA. This chain connects TRDV1 to TRDJ1; 13 nucleotides line up with TRDD3. TCRdb supplies no J gene; here it was assigned by aligning the nucleotide sequence to germline. In germline, CDR1 is TSWWSYY, CDR2 QGS. The CDR3 contains 24 residues. The CDR3 reads CALEERPTSLTGGYAAGYTDKLIF. The CDR3 DNA is TGTGCTCTTGAGGAACGACCTACCTCGCTAACTGGGGGATACGCTGCCGGGTACACCGATAAACTCATCTTT.

This clone was seen only a few times. The protein in TCRdb stems from a much larger clone and differs at residue 5 from this DNA's translation, likely a read error; here the protein is translated from the DNA. The CDR3 DNA reads TGTGCCTGTGACTGTAGGCCTTCCTGTACTGGGGGAAGTGATAAACTCATCTTT. Translating gives CACDCRPSCTGGSDKLIF. The rearrangement links TRDV2 to TRDJ1, with TRDD3 matching over 9 bases. The J gene, not given by TCRdb, was assigned here from a germline match of the nucleotide sequence. Looked up from germline, CDR1 is GEAIGNYY and CDR2 is EKD. The CDR3 loop spans 18 amino acids. Trimming cost V 3 bases and J 5 bases; bases outside gene matches: 18.

This clone was counted a few times. This DNA's translation differs at residue 15 from TCRdb's protein, which comes from a much larger clone; a read error is likely, and the protein shown is translated from the DNA. V gene TRDV1 combines with J gene TRDJ1; TRDD3 might be the D (6 bases). The CDR3 totals 16 residues. CDR1 is TSWWSYY and CDR2 is QGS in the germline V gene. CDR3 nucleotide sequence: TGTGCTCTTCCGTGGGGGTCTGAGTCGTACACCGATAAACTCACCTTT. It is translated as CALPWGSESYTDKLTF.

This clone was counted only a few times. The mismatch at residue 5 between this DNA's translation and the TCRdb protein of a much larger clone likely reflects a read error; the protein shown is translated from the DNA. The chain uses TRDV2 and TRDJ1, with 13 bases lining up with TRDD3. Matching the DNA to germline supplied the J gene, which TCRdb does not give. V shed 4 bases and J 2 bases; nucleotides not matched to a gene: 24. The germline V gene encodes CDR1 GEAIGNYY and CDR2 EKD. CDR3 length equals 22 residues. This CDR3 reads CACERPFLPLHWGIRRTDKLIF. CDR3 bases: TGTGCCTGTGAGAGACCTTTCCTACCCCTCCACTGGGGGATACGACGGACCGATAAACTCATCTTT.

This clone was counted at least ten times. This DNA's translation differs at residue 10 from TCRdb's protein, which comes from a much larger clone; a read error is likely, and the protein shown is translated from the DNA. J is TRDJ1 and V is TRDV1, with 7 positions matching TRDD3. The V gene end was trimmed by 5 bases and the J gene end by 2 bases; junction bases not matched to a gene: 17. The CDR3 consists of 18 residues. Germline assignment: CDR1 TSWWSYY and CDR2 QGS. This CDR3 reads CALGTRPWGAHETDKLIF. DNA for the CDR3: TGTGCTCTTGGGACCAGACCCTGGGGGGCCCACGAGACCGATAAACTCATCTTT.

In the case of this clone: The mismatch at residue 7 between this DNA's translation and the TCRdb protein of a much larger clone likely reflects a read error; the protein shown is translated from the DNA. This chain joins TRDV1 and TRDJ1; D is unclear. This CDR3 has 12 amino acids. V dropped 7 bases and J dropped 9 bases, with 15 bases sitting between them. CDR1 and CDR2 from the germline V gene are TSWWSYY and QGS. In DNA form, the CDR3 reads TGTGCTCTTGTATCAGTGGGTACGGAACTCATCTTT. Encoded protein: CALVSVGTELIF.

To note about this clone: This likely traces to a read error, being one base from a far larger clone. The sample holds other DNA sequences that translate to the same CDR3. This chain connects TRDV2 to TRDJ1; D not certain. Because TCRdb records no J gene, it was assigned here through a match of the DNA to germline. This CDR3 spans 16 amino acids. From germline, CDR1 is GEAIGNYY and CDR2 EKD. In DNA, the CDR3 is TGCGCCTGTGACTCGCGTAACCCTAGGAGAACCGATAAACTCATCTTT. Protein product: CACDSRNPRRTDKLIF.

This clone was found many times. Other DNA sequences of this sample code for an identical CDR3. The rearrangement joins TRDV1 to TRDJ3, with 8 bases fitting TRDD3. Germline V gives CDR1 TSWWSYY, CDR2 QGS. The CDR3 is made up of 24 amino acids. With 5 bases clipped from V and 0 bases from J, the junction kept 24 bases outside the gene matches. For the CDR3, the DNA is TGTGCTCTTGGGTTACCGATTTCCCCGGAGGGATACGCCTACAGCTCCTGGGACACCCGACAGATGTTTTTC. This codes for CALGLPISPEGYAYSSWDTRQMFF.

A note on this clone: The amino acid sequence in TCRdb belongs to a much larger clone and departs from this DNA's translation at residue 16, likely a sequencing read error; the sequence shown is translated from the DNA. The chain is built from TRDV2 and TRDJ1; a weak D match, TRDD2 (6 bases). In the absence of a J gene in TCRdb, the DNA was matched to germline to assign it here. Germline assignment: CDR1 GEAIGNYY and CDR2 EKD. The CDR3 is 20 amino acids. This chain's CDR3 is CACKLYTPSRGLIYTNKLIF. In DNA form, the CDR3 reads TGTGCCTGCAAGCTCTACACTCCTTCCCGGGGACTTATTTACACCAATAAACTCATCTTT.

On this clone: A far larger clone is one base from this, pointing to a likely read error. Other DNA variants within this sample encode the same CDR3. The V gene is TRDV1, the J gene TRDJ2, with 9 bases aligning to TRDD3. The CDR3 is made up of 19 amino acids. Germline CDR1 and CDR2: TSWWSYY and QGS. CDR3 coding DNA: TGTGCTCTTGGGCAAACGATAAGGGGGATACCATCTTTGACAGCACAACTCTTCTTC. This gives the protein CALGQTIRGIPSLTAQLFF.

In the case of this clone: This likely reflects a read error, since a far larger clone is one base away. Other DNA sequences from this sample encode an identical CDR3 as well. V gene TRDV1 combines with J gene TRDJ1; 11 nucleotides line up with TRDD3. No J gene is reported in TCRdb; it was inferred here by comparing the DNA with germline. Germline assignment: CDR1 TSWWSYY and CDR2 QGS. The V segment lost 7 bases and the J segment 0 bases; nucleotides outside the gene matches: 22. The CDR3 sequence is 21 residues long. CDR3 DNA sequence: TGTGCTCTTGAACGAGTCTGGGGGATACAGGCCCGGGGGGCTTACACCGATAAACTCATCTTT. This codes for CALERVWGIQARGAYTDKLIF.

Concerning this clone: Only one base separates this from a far larger clonotype, so it likely reflects a read error. This specimen includes other DNA sequences encoding the same CDR3. The chain employs TRDV1 and TRDJ1; maybe TRDD3 (5 bases). Matching the DNA to germline supplied the J gene, which TCRdb does not give. This CDR3 has 15 residues. Germline V gene data show CDR1 as TSWWSYY and CDR2 as QGS. The CDR3 region has the DNA TGTGCCCTTGGGGAACTACGACGTTACACCGATAAACTCATCTTT. Translation gives CALGELRRYTDKLIF.

Points on this clone: The TCRdb protein comes from a much larger clone and disagrees with this DNA's translation at residue 7, likely due to a read error; the protein given here is derived from the DNA. The chain recombines TRDV2 with TRDJ1, with D maybe TRDD3 (6 bases). The J gene comes from matching the DNA to germline here; TCRdb lacks it. V was cut by 0 bases and J by 2 bases, with 12 bases left in between. Germline V gene sequence: CDR1 GEAIGNYY, CDR2 EKD. The CDR3 spans 15 residues. The CDR3 region is CACDTDEGYTDKLIF. In DNA, the CDR3 is TGTGCCTGTGACACCGACGAGGGATATACCGATAAACTCATCTTT.

Concerning this clone: TCRdb's entry gives the protein of a much larger clone, which mismatches this DNA's translation at residue 6, likely from a read error; the protein reported here is translated from the DNA. The gene calls are TRDV2 and TRDJ1; 12 bases match TRDD3. Matching the DNA to germline supplied the J gene, which TCRdb does not give. With 0 bases clipped from V and 5 bases from J, the junction kept 24 bases outside the gene matches. Germline values: CDR1 GEAIGNYY, CDR2 EKD. The CDR3 has 22 amino acids. The CDR3 DNA sequence: TGTGCCTGTGACACCGCTTCTGGGGGATACGAGAAAAACTTGGGCCAACGAGATAAACTCATCTTT. It codes for CACDTASGGYEKNLGQRDKLIF.

A remark on this clone: TCRdb shows a much larger clone's protein in place of this DNA's translation, and the two differ at residue 12, likely through a read error; the protein shown is translated from the DNA. This chain connects TRDV2 to TRDJ1; 9 nucleotides agree with TRDD3. As TCRdb names no J gene, one was assigned here on the basis of a DNA match to germline. Germline CDR1 and CDR2: GEAIGNYY and EKD. There are 18 residues in the CDR3. J was trimmed by 1 base and V by 1 base; bases with no gene match: 12. The CDR3 region is CACDTLSLGDPCTDKLIF. CDR3 sequence (DNA): TGTGCCTGTGACACTCTATCACTGGGGGACCCGTGCACCGATAAACTCATCTTT.

In its sample, this clone ranks as medium-sized. Other DNA sequences from this sample encode an identical CDR3 as well. This chain links TRDV1 with TRDJ2, with D possibly being TRDD1 or TRDD3 (5 bases each). This CDR3 is 21 amino acids long. Trimming took 2 bases from V and 4 from J, leaving 29 bases between them. The germline V gene has CDR1 TSWWSYY and CDR2 QGS. The CDR3 loop is CALGEESYHEMGKGETAQLFF. In DNA, the CDR3 is TGTGCTCTTGGGGAAGAGTCGTACCATGAAATGGGCAAAGGGGAGACAGCACAACTCTTCTTT.

This clone was detected ten times or more. A far larger clone differs by one base, so this is likely a read error. Other DNA sequences in the sample encode the same CDR3. The chain links TRDV2 to TRDJ1; 13 bases map to TRDD3. Germline V CDR1 and CDR2: GEAIGNYY, EKD. The CDR3 is 17 amino acids. CDR3 loop: CACDTETGGYGGYELIF. The CDR3 coding sequence is TGTGCCTGCGACACCGAGACTGGGGGATACGGGGGCTACGAACTCATCTTT.

To note about this clone: This likely reflects a read error, since a far larger clone is one base away. The same CDR3 also results from other DNA sequences found in this sample. V gene TRDV1 combines with J gene TRDJ1; 7 bases map to TRDD3. This CDR3 region has 22 residues. Per the germline V gene, CDR1 is TSWWSYY and CDR2 is QGS. Trimming took 4 bases from V and 0 from J; bases not matched to a gene: 26. The CDR3 spells CALGVPLGATRNWGPHTDKLIF. CDR3 bases: TGTGCTCTTGGGGTCCCCCTTGGGGCTACTAGGAACTGGGGACCCCACACCGATAAACTCATCTTT.

This clone was recorded many times. This specimen includes other DNA sequences encoding the same CDR3. The chain has TRDV2 and TRDJ1; 7 bases are shared with TRDD3. This CDR3 is 16 amino acids long. Trimming at V came to 0 bases and at J to 6 bases, leaving 12 bases not matched to a gene. CDR1 is GEAIGNYY, CDR2 EKD, per germline. CDR3 coding DNA: TGTGCCTGTGACACCGTATCTGGGGATATACCTCATAAACTCATCTTT. Encoded protein: CACDTVSGDIPHKLIF.

A note on this clone: The translation of this DNA and the TCRdb protein of a much larger clone differ at residues 2 and 10, probably owing to a read error; the protein shown here is translated from the DNA. The chain couples TRDV2 to TRDJ1, with a possible D match to TRDD3 (5 bases). Germline loops: CDR1 GEAIGNYY, CDR2 EKD. This CDR3 contains 22 residues. The CDR3 sequence is CSCDPILAGNPSRVFDTDKLIF. The CDR3 nucleotides are TGTTCCTGTGACCCCATTTTGGCTGGGAACCCTAGTAGGGTCTTCGACACCGATAAACTCATCTTT.

This clone has only a few counts. The protein recorded in TCRdb matches a much larger clone and deviates from this DNA's translation at residue 5, suggesting a read error; the protein here is obtained by translating the DNA. The chain uses TRDV1 and TRDJ1, with TRDD2 as a possible D gene (6 bases). TCRdb lists no J gene, so it was determined here by aligning the DNA to germline. The germline V gene encodes CDR1 TSWWSYY and CDR2 QGS. The germline V and J ends were trimmed by 5 bases and 3 bases, with 19 bases remaining between them. The CDR3 sequence is 16 residues long. The DNA of the CDR3 is TGTGCTCTTGGGCTCCGAGGGATTTCTTCCTCCGATAAACTCATCTTT. Its translation is CALGLRGISSSDKLIF.

Regarding this clone: The likely explanation is a read error, given a far larger clone one base away. Within the sample, other DNA sequences also encode this same CDR3. The J gene was not called, though the V gene is TRDV1; the DNA was not used to check the table's D call, TRDD3. The CDR3 contains 22 residues. Germline V lookup: CDR1 TSWWSYY, CDR2 QGS. CDR3 DNA: TGTGCTCTTGGGGAACTGTACCGACTCGGGATAAGGAGAGTTGACGGCACCGATAAACTCATCTTC. Residues: CALGELYRLGIRRVDGTDKLIF.

This clone was counted between two and nine times. This likely stems from a read error, as it lies one base from a far larger clone. This same CDR3 is encoded by further DNA sequences in the sample. V gene TRDV2 combines with J gene TRDJ1; TRDD3 matches at 8 bases. TCRdb supplies no J gene; here it was assigned by aligning the nucleotide sequence to germline. The germline V gene encodes CDR1 GEAIGNYY and CDR2 EKD. The CDR3 runs to 16 residues. V dropped 7 bases and J dropped 0; count of bases not matched to a gene: 12. The CDR3 coding sequence is TGTGCCTGCGACCCACTGGGGGCACAGTACACCGATAAACTCATCTTT. Amino acid sequence: CACDPLGAQYTDKLIF.

With respect to this clone: TCRdb's protein for this DNA is that of a much larger clone and differs from the translation at residue 6, likely a read error; the protein shown is the DNA translation. This rearrangement joins TRDV1 to TRDJ1; possibly TRDD2 for D (5 bases). The J gene was not available in TCRdb and was assigned here by matching the DNA to germline segments. The V gene's germline CDR1 is TSWWSYY and CDR2 QGS. This CDR3 has 16 amino acids. The germline V and J ends were trimmed by 6 bases and 0 bases, with 17 bases remaining between them. The CDR3 coding sequence is TGTGCTCTTGGAGAGTCTTTTCCTCCTTACACCGATAAACTCATCTTT. As protein: CALGESFPPYTDKLIF.

The table lists this clone with a few counts. A far larger clone is one base from this, pointing to a likely read error. This same CDR3 is encoded by further DNA sequences in the sample. The V gene is TRDV2, the J gene TRDJ2; 7 positions agree with TRDD3. Since TCRdb gives no J gene, matching the DNA to germline was used here to assign it. CDR3 length: 19 residues. Per germline, CDR1 GEAIGNYY and CDR2 EKD. CDR3 in amino acids: CACDTVAVLGSHLTAQLFF. DNA for the CDR3: TGCGCCTGTGACACCGTAGCGGTACTGGGGTCCCATTTGACAGCACAACTCTTCTTT.